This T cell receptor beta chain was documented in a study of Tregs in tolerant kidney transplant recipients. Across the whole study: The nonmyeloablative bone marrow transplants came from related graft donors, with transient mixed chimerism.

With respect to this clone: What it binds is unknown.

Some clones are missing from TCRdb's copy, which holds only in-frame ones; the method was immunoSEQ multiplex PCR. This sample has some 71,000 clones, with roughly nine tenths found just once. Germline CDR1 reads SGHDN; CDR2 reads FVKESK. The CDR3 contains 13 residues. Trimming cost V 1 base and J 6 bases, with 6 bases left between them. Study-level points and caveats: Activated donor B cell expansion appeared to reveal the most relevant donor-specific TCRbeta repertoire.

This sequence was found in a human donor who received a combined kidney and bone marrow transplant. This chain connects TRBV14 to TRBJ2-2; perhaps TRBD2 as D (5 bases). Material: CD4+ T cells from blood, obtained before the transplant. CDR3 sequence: CASSQAGAGELFF. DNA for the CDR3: TGTGCCAGCAGCCAAGCCGGGGCCGGGGAGCTGTTTTTT.